This T cell receptor beta chain was identified during a study of regulatory T cells in long-lasting Graves disease. CDR3 size: 12 residues. CDR1 and CDR2 (germline): LGHDT, YNNKEL (reference sequence). Ten or more counts support this clonotype. An end of the junction differs from the germline gene, which may be a read error. With iRepertoire HTBI primers and Arm-PCR of CDR3 regions, TCR beta libraries were built. TCRdb re-analysed the multiplex PCR reads in MiXCR, keeping a single row per CDR3 protein. This table has 560,000 or so distinct CDR3 sequences, 15% to 20% appearing once. Indicated time point: newly diagnosed GD, antithyroid drugs for less than 3 months. Scientists built the TCR library using RNA that was extracted from PBMCs. These data were likewise used in another study, on T cells in Graves' hyperthyroidism and ophthalmopathy. That work adds: Diagnosing involved the use of clinical symptoms, serum thyroxine and TRAb, thyroid ultrasound and orbital computed tomography. HTBI primers were used for first-round RT-PCR of the TCR CDR3. Most thyroid clonotypes with frequency above 0.001 were detected in blood.

The chain links TRBV3-1 to TRBJ2-4; TRBD1 might be the D (7 bases). This TCR derives from a young man with Graves disease. The input for sequencing was peripheral blood mononuclear cells (PBMCs), taken at new diagnosis, from a patient treated with antithyroid drugs. CDR3 sequence reads: CASRGGQGGLFF. CDR3 DNA sequence: TGTGCCAGCAGAGGGGGGCAGGGGGGTCTATTCTTC.